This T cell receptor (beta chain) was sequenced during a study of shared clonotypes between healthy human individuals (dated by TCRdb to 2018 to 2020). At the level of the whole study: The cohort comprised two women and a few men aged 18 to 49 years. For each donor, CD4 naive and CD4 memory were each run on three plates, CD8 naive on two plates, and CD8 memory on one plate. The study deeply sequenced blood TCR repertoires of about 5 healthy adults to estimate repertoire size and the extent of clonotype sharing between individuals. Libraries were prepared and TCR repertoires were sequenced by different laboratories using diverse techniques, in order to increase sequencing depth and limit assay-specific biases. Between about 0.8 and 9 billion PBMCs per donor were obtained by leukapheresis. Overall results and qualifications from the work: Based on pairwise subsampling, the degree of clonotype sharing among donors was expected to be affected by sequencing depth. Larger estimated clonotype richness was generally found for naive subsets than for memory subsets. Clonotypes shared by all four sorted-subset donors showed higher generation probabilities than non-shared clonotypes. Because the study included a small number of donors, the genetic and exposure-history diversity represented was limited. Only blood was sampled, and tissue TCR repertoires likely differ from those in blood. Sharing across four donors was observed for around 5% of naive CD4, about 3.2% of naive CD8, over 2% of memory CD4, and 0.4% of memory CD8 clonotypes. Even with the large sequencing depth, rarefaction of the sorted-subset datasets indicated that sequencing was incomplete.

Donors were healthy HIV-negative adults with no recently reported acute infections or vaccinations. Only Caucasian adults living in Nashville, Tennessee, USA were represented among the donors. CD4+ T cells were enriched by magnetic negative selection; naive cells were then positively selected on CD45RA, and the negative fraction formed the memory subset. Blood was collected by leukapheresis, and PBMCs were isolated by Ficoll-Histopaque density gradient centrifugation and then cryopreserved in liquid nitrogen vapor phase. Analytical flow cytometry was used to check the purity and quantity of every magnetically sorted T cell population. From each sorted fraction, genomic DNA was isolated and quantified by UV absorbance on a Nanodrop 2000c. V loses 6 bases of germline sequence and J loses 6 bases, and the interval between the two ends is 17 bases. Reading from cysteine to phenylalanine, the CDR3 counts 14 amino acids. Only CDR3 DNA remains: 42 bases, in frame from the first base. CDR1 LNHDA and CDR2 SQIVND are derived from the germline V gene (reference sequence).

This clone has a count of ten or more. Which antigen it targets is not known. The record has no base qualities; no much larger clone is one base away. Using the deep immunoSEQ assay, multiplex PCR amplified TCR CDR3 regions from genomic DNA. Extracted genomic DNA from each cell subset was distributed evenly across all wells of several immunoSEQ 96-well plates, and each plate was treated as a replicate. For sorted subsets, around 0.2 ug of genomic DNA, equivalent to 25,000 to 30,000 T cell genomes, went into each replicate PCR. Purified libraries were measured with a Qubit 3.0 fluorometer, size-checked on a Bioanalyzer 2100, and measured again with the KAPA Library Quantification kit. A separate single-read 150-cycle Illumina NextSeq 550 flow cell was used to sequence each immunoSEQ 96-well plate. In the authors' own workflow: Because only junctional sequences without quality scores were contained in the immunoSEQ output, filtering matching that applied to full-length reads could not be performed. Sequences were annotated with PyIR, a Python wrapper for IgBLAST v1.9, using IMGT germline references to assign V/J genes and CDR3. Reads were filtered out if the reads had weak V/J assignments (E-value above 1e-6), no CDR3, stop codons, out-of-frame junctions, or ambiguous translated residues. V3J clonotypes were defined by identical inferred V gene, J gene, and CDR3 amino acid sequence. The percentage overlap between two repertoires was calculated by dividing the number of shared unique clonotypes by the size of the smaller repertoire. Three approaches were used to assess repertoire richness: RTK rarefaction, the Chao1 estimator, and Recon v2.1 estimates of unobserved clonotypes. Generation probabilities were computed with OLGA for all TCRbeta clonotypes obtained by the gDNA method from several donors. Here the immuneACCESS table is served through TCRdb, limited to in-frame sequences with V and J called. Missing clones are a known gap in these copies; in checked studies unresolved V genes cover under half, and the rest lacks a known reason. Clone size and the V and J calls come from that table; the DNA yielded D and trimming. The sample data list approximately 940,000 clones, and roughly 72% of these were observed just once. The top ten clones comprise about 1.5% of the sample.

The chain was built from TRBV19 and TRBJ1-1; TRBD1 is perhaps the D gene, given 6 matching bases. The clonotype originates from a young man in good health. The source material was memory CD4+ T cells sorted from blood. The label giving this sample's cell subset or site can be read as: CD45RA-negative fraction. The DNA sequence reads TGTGCCAGTAGCCCCTCGCAGGCAGGGGCTGAAGCTTTCTTT. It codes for CASSPSQAGAEAFF.